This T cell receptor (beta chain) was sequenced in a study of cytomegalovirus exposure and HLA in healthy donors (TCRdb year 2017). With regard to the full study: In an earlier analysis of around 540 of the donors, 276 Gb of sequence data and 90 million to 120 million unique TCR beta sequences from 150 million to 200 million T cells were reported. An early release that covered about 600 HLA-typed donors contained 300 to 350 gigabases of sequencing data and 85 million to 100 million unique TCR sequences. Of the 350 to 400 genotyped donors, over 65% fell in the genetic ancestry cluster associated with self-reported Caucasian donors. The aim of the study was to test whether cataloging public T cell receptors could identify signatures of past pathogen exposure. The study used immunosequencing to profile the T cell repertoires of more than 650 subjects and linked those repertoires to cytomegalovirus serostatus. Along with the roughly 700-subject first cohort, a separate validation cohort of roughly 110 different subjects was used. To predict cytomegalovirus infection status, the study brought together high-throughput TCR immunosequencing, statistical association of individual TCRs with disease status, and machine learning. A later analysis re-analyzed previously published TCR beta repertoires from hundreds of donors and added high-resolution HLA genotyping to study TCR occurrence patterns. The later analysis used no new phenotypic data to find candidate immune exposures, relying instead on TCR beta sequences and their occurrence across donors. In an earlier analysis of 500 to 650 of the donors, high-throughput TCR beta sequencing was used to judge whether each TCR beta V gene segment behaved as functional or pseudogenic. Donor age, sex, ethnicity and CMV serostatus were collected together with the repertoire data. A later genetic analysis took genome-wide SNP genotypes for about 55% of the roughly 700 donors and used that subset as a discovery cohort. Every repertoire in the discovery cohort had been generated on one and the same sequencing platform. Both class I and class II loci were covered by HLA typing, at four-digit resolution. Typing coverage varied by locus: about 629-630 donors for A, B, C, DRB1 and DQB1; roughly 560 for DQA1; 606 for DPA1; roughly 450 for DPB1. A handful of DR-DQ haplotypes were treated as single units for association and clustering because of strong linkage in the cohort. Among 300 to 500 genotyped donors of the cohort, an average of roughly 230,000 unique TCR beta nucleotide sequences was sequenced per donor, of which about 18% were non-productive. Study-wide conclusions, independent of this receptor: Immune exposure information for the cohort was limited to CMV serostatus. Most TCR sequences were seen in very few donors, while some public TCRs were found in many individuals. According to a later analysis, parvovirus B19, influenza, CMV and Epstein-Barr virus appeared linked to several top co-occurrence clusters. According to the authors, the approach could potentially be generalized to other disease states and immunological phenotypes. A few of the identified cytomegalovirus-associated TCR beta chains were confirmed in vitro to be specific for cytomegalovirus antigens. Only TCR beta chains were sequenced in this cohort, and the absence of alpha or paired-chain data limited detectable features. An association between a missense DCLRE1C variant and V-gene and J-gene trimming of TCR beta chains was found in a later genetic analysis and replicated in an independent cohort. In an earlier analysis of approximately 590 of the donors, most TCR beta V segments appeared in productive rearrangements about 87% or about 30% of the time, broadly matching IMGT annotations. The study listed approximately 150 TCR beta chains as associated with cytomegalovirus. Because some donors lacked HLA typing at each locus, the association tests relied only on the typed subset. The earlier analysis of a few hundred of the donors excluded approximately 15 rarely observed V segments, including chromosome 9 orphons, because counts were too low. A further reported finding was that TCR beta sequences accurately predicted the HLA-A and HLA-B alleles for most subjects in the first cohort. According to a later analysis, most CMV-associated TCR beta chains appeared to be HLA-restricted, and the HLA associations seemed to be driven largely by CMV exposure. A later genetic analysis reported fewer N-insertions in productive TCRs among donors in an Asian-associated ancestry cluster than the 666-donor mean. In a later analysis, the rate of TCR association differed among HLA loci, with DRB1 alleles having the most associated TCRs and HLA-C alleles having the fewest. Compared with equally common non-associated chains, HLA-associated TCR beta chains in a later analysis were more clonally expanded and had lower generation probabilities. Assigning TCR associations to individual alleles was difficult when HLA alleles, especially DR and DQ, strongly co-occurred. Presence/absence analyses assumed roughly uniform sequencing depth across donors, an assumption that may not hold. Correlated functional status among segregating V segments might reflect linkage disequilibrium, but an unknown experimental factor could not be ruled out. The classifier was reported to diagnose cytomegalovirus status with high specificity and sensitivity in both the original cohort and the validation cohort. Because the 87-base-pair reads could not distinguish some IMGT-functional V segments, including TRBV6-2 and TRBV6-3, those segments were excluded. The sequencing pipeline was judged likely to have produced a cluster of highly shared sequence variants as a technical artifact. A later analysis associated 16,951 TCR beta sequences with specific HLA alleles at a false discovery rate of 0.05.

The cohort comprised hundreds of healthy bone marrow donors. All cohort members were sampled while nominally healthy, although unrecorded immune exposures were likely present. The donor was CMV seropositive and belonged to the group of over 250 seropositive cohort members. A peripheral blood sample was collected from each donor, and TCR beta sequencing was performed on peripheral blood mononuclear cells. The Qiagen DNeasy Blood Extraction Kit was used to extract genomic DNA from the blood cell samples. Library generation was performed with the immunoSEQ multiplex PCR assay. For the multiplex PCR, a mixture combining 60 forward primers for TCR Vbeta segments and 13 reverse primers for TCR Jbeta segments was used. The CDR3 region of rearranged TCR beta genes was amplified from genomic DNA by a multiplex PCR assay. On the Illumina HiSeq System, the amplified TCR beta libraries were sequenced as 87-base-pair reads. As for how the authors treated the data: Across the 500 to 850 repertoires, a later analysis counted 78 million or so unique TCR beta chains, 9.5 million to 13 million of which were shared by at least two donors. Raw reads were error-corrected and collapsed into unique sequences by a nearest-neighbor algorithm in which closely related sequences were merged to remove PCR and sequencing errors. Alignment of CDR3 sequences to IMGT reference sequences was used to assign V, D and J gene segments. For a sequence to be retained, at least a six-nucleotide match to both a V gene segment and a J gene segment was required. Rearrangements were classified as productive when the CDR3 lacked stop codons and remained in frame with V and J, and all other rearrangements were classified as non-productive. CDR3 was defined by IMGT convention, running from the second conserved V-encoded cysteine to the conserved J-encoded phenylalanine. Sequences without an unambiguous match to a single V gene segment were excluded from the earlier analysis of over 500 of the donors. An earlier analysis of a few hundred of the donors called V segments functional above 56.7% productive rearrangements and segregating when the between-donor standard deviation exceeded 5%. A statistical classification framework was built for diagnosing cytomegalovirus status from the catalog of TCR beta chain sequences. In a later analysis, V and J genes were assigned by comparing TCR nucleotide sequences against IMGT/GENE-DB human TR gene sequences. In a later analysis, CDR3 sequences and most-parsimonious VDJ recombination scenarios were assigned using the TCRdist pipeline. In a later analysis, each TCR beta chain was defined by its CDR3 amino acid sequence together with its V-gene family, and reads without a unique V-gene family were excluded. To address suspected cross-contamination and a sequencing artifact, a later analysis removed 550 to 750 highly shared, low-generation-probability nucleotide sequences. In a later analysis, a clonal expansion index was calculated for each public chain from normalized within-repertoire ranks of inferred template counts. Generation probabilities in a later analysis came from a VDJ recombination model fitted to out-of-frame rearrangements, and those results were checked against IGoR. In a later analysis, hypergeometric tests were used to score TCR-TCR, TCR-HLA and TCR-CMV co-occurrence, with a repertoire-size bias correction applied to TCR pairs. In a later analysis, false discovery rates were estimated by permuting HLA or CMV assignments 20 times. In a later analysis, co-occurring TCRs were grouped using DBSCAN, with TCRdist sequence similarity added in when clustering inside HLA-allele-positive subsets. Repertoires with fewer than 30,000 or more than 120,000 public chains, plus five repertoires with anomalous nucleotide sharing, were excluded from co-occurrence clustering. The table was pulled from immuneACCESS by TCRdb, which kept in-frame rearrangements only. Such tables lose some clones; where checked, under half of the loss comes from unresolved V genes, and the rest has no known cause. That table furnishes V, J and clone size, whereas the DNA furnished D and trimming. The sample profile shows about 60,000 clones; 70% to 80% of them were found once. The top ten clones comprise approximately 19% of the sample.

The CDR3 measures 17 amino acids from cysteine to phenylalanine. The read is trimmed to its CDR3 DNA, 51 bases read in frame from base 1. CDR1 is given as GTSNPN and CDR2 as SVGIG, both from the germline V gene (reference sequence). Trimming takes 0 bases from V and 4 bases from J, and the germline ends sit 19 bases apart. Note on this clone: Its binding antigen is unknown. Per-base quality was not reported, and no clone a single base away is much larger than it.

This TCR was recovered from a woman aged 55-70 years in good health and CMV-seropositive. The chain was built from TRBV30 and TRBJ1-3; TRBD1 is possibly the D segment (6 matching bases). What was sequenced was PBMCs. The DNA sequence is TGTGCCTGGAGTGTCGTTCCGGGTCGGGGGGCCGGAAACACCATATATTTT. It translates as CAWSVVPGRGAGNTIYF. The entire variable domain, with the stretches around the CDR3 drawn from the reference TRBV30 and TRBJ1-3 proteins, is SQTIHQWPATLVQPVGSPLSLECTVEGTSNPNLYWYRQAAGRGLQLLFYSVGIGQISSEVPQNLSASRPQDRQFILSSKKLLLSDSGFYLCAWSVVPGRGAGNTIYFGEGSWLTVV.